The T cell receptor (beta chain) described here comes from a study of CD8 T cells in ankylosing spondylitis (dated by TCRdb to about 2017). Regarding the complete study: To find TCR variants linked to disease, the study profiled T cell receptor beta repertoires in ankylosing spondylitis patients and healthy donors. In total, the full study cohort was made up of some 100 healthy donors and 25 ankylosing spondylitis patients. Samples of peripheral blood were taken, and for ankylosing spondylitis patients, synovial fluid was collected as well. Study-level results and caveats: A TCR beta motif of several highly homologous amino acid variants appeared characteristic of blood from ankylosing spondylitis patients. Some of the motif variants had been reported before in the synovial fluid and blood of reactive arthritis patients, a finding that suggests common disease-initiation mechanisms. Significant enrichment of the disease-linked clones was reported in matched synovial fluid samples from ankylosing spondylitis patients. A CD8+ phenotype was shown by the disease-linked clones, which were found at relatively low frequencies in peripheral blood.

A distance of 9 bases separates the germline ends of V and J, which lose 0 bases and 0 bases respectively. From the germline V gene, CDR1 is SGDLS and CDR2 is YYNGEE. The CDR3 covers 15 residues, taking in both the cysteine and the phenylalanine. Only CDR3 DNA remains: 45 bases, in frame from the first base. These reads were obtained on an Illumina HiSeq 2500. Quantitative 5'-RACE with molecular barcodes was the method used to prepare the TCR beta libraries. Per the original workflow: A new computational method, built on a probabilistic model of VDJ rearrangement, was used to identify disease-linked TCR variants. TCRdb reworked the public reads: Q25 trimming with fastp, MiXCR clone assembly, productive beta chains retained. For every CDR3 protein sequence, its rows merge into one entry that carries the most common genes and DNA. TCRdb, not the authors, supplied the V and J calls. The sample records some 840,000 distinct CDR3 sequences, roughly 12% of which are singletons. Around 0.51% of the sample is taken by the ten largest.

A few counts support this clonotype. Its recognized antigen is unknown. Base qualities are missing; no much larger clone stands one base away. The receptor chain draws on TRBV9 and TRBJ2-5; TRBD1 could be the D gene, as 6 bases match. This sequence originates from a male donor with ankylosing spondylitis. Sequencing was done on a sample of blood, either unsorted or a sorted T cell fraction (not recorded which). The bases read TGTGCCAGCAGCGTAGGAGGGACAAACCAAGAGACCCAGTACTTC. The resulting protein is CASSVGGTNQETQYF.